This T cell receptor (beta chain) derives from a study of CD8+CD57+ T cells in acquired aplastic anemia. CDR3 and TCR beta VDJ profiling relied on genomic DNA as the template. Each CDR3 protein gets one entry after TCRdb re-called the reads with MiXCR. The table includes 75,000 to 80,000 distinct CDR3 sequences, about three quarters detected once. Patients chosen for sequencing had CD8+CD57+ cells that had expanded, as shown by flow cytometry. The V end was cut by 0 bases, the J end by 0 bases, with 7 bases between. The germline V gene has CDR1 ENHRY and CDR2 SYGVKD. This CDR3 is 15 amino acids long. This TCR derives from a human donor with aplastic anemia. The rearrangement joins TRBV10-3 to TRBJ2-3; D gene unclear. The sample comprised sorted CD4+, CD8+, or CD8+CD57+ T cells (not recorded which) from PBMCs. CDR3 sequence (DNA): TGTGCCATCAGTGAGTCGTGGGGTAGCACAGATACGCAGTATTTT. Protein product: CAISESWGSTDTQYF.